The T cell receptor (beta chain) described here comes from a study of CD8+CD57+ T cells in acquired aplastic anemia (dated by TCRdb to 2016 to 2019). Looking at the study overall: On average, sorted CD4+ and CD8+ cells yielded 3.2 ug of extracted DNA, with a range of roughly 0.17 to 27.4 ug. CD8+CD57+ expansion was defined as frequency above the mean frequency observed in healthy subjects. General conclusions and limits of the study: Twenty-nine CD8+ CDR3 sequences were shared between patients and controls but appeared highly expressed in patients and within their immunodominant clones. Between patients and healthy controls, no significant difference in CD8+ Simpson's diversity was found (P=0.060).

Via the germline V gene, CDR1 is SGHRS and CDR2 YFSETQ. From the cysteine up to the phenylalanine, the CDR3 has a length of 12 residues. Of all the DNA, just the CDR3 is kept, 36 bases in frame from base 1. Trimming takes 0 bases from V and 9 bases from J, and the germline ends sit 4 bases apart. Points on this clonotype: Its specific antigen is unknown. No quality values exist for individual bases; no much larger clone is one base distant.

Profiling of TCR beta VDJ combinations and CDR3 sequences used genomic DNA as the template. TCR repertoire sequencing was run on an Illumina HiSeq 2000. Per the authors' processing: Repertoire assessment relied on Simpson's diversity index, CDR3 size and DJ length profiles, and TRBV/TRBJ rearrangement plots. The most abundant DNA sequence in the deep sequencing data was defined as the immunodominant clone. CDR3 amino acid sequences were checked for sharing between subjects and were compared against published repertoires and the VDJdb database. Through fastp at Q25 and MiXCR, TCRdb rebuilt clones from the public reads, retaining in-frame beta chains. Merged by CDR3 protein, the rows form single entries marked with the most common genes and DNA. The V and J calls were not made by the authors but by TCRdb's processing. The sample profile shows 150,000 to 200,000 distinct CDR3 sequences; 45% to 50% of them were found once. The top ten clones comprise more than 30% of the sample.

The patients picked for sequencing were ones in whom flow cytometry had shown an expansion of CD8+CD57+ cells. All patients had severe acquired aplastic anemia diagnosed by International Study of Aplastic Anemia and Agranulocytosis and Camitta criteria. No patient had received any therapy when blood was sampled. In this study, sorted CD4+ and CD8+ T cells from the blood of healthy subjects and of severe aplastic anemia patients had their TCR repertoires deep-sequenced. Patients were enrolled under clinicaltrials.gov protocols 00001620, 01623167, 00001397, 00071045, 00081523 and 00961064 in the USA. Ficoll-Paque density gradient centrifugation was used to isolate peripheral blood mononuclear cells. Before DNA extraction, CD4+ and CD8+ T cells were sorted with FACS or magnetic beads.

Specimen: sorted CD4+, CD8+, or CD8+CD57+ T cells (not recorded which) from PBMCs. Recombination joined TRBV5-1 with TRBJ1-6; no D gene can be assigned with confidence. This receptor was taken from a human donor with aplastic anemia. The CDR3 corresponds to CASSLGGSPLHF. The DNA sequence reads TGCGCCAGCAGCTTGGGGGGTTCACCCCTCCACTTT.